The 22 T cell receptor beta chains below all came from one sample that was sequenced in a study of blood T cells in healthy people across ages. It was with a sample-barcoded 5' primer and a J-beta primer mix that a second PCR of roughly 7 to 12 cycles was run. TCRdb passed the 5' RACE reads through MiXCR, listing each CDR3 protein once. The sample lists 700,000 or so distinct CDR3 sequences, about 20% occurring once. The specimen sequenced was blood. Every receptor here comes from a man between 65 and 79 years old in good health.

With regard to this clonotype: Relative to the germline gene, one junction end is altered; a read error may explain this. The chain uses TRBV7-8 and TRBJ1-6, with D possibly matching TRBD1 (5 bases). Germline lookup yields CDR1 SGHVS and CDR2 FQNEAQ. CDR3 size: 14 residues. DNA of the CDR3: TGTGCCAGTAGCTTAGGCAGGGTGTTAGAACCCCTCCACTTT. Translating it yields CASSLGRVLEPLHF.

This clonotype was found many times. The chain joins TRBV9 to TRBJ2-1; no firm D call. This CDR3 has 12 amino acids. Germline V gene data show CDR1 as SGDLS and CDR2 as YYNGEE. The V end was cut by 0 bases, the J end by 5 bases, with 3 bases between. The CDR3 region has the DNA TGTGCCAGCAGCGTAGAGGACAATGAGCAGTTCTTC. This sequence encodes CASSVEDNEQFF.

The chain recombines TRBV27 with TRBJ2-7, with 8 positions matching TRBD1. The CDR3 totals 15 residues. The V gene end was trimmed by 5 bases and the J gene end by 3 bases; junction bases not matched to a gene: 9. CDR1 MNHEY and CDR2 SMNVEV come from the germline V gene (reference sequence). CDR3 sequence (DNA): TGTGCCAGCAGTACACGGGGACAGGCAAGCTACGAGCAGTACTTC. As protein: CASSTRGQASYEQYF.

V is TRBV10-3 and J is TRBJ1-4; no definite D call. The CDR3 is 14 residues long. The germline V and J ends were trimmed by 3 bases and 5 bases, with 10 bases remaining between them. Germline V lookup: CDR1 ENHRY, CDR2 SYGVKD. CDR3 nucleotides: TGTGCCATCAGTGAAGGGAATAGCAATGAAAAACTGTTTTTT. The encoded protein is CAISEGNSNEKLFF.

This rearrangement joins TRBV5-1 to TRBJ2-5; D perhaps matches TRBD2 (6 bases). CDR1 is SGHRS, CDR2 YFSETQ, per germline. The V gene lost 4 bases and the J gene lost 1 base, with 14 bases spanning the gap. The CDR3 is made up of 15 amino acids. The CDR3 reads CASSGDLSTQETQYF. Written as DNA, the CDR3 is TGCGCCAGCAGCGGGGACTTATCTACCCAAGAGACCCAGTACTTC.

This clonotype was picked up a small number of times. V and J are TRBV20-1 and TRBJ2-1; 7 bases match TRBD2. CDR1 and CDR2 (germline): DFQATT, SNEGSKA (reference sequence). The trim removed 6 bases at V and 8 bases at J, leaving 10 bases unmatched. The CDR3 spans 13 residues. The CDR3 nucleotides are TGCAGTGCAAGGCGCGGGAGTCAGTATGAGCAGTTCTTC. Residues: CSARRGSQYEQFF.

The chain links TRBV12-3 or TRBV12-4 to TRBJ2-7; D is possibly TRBD1 or TRBD2 (5 bases each). Trimming removed 3 bases from V and 2 bases from J, with 23 bases in between. The CDR3 consists of 18 residues. CDR3 DNA: TGTGCCAGCAGTTTCTCCGCGCGGTTGAGGGGCAGAGCCTACGAGCAGTACTTC. Translating it yields CASSFSARLRGRAYEQYF.

This clonotype was observed a few times. This chain joins TRBV27 and TRBJ2-7, with D possibly matching TRBD2 (6 bases). CDR1 is MNHEY, CDR2 SMNVEV, per germline (reference sequence). This CDR3 region has 16 residues. Trimming pared 8 bases from V and 0 bases from J, leaving 20 bases between. Here the CDR3 reads CASAKKWGVLSYEQYF. CDR3 nucleotides: TGTGCCAGCGCCAAAAAGTGGGGGGTCCTCTCCTACGAGCAGTACTTC.

This clonotype occurred a few times. V usage is TRBV29-1 and J usage is TRBJ1-4; 7 bases are shared with TRBD1. V lost 3 bases and J lost 6; bases outside the gene matches: 10. Germline loops: CDR1 SQVTM, CDR2 ANQGSEA. The CDR3 has 15 amino acids. CDR3 sequence reads: CSVEVVGGKDEKLFF. CDR3 sequence (DNA): TGCAGCGTTGAGGTGGTAGGGGGCAAGGATGAAAAACTGTTTTTT. Full variable domain (remainder filled in from reference TRBV29-1 and TRBJ1-4): SAVISQKPSRDICQRGTSLTIQCQVDSQVTMMFWYRQQPGQSLTLIATANQGSEATYESGFVIDKFPISRPNLTFSTLTVSNMSPEDSSIYLCSVEVVGGKDEKLFFGSGTQLSVL.

V usage is TRBV29-1 and J usage is TRBJ2-3; D tentatively reads TRBD1 or TRBD2 (5 bases each). The CDR3 runs to 13 residues. Trimming left V 6 bases short and J 6 bases short, with 16 bases between. Germline CDR1 and CDR2: SQVTM and ANQGSEA. Here the CDR3 reads CSVRLGVIDTQYF. The CDR3 DNA sequence: TGCAGCGTGCGACTGGGGGTTATTGATACGCAGTATTTT.

The V gene is TRBV9, the J gene TRBJ2-5, with 9 positions matching TRBD2. J gave up 1 base and V 5 bases, and 9 bases lay outside the gene matches. Germline V gene sequence: CDR1 SGDLS, CDR2 YYNGEE. This CDR3 is 16 amino acids long. CDR3 protein: CASSPGTSLIQETQYF. CDR3 DNA: TGTGCCAGCAGTCCCGGGACTAGCCTTATCCAAGAGACCCAGTACTTC.

In its sample, this clonotype was seen many times. The chain links TRBV6-6 to TRBJ2-2; unclear D gene. The CDR3 runs to 13 residues. Germline V CDR1 and CDR2: MNHNY, SVGAGI (reference sequence). V shed 3 bases and J shed 6 bases, with 8 bases lying between them. The CDR3 loop reads CASSYAHPGELFF. The CDR3 DNA is TGTGCCAGCAGTTATGCACATCCCGGGGAGCTGTTTTTT.

This clonotype was observed a few times. An end of the junction does not agree with germline; a read error may underlie this. The chain combines TRBV6-5 with TRBJ2-5; 7 nucleotides agree with TRBD1. The DNA end favors TRBJ2-7, so the J call may be wrong. This CDR3 contains 15 residues. Germline CDR1 and CDR2: MNHEY and SVGAGI. CDR3 bases: TGTGCCAACAGTCCTAGACAGGGATCAAGCTACGAGCAGTACTTC. Amino acid sequence: CANSPRQGSSYEQYF.

V and J are TRBV12-3 or TRBV12-4 and TRBJ1-5, with 7 nucleotides matching TRBD1. Germline trimming cut 6 bases from V and 11 bases from J; bases unmatched to any gene: 13. The CDR3 covers 14 residues. CDR3 in DNA: TGTGCCAGCAGGACGACAGGGCTTCAAGGGGCCCAGCATTTT. It is translated as CASRTTGLQGAQHF.

The chain uses TRBV18 and TRBJ2-5, with D possibly matching TRBD2 (5 bases). The CDR3 has 14 amino acids. V dropped 6 bases and J dropped 2 bases, with 13 bases sitting between them. Germline V gene sequence: CDR1 KGHSH, CDR2 LQKENI. The CDR3 is CASSPYTGQETQYF. DNA for the CDR3: TGTGCCAGCTCTCCCTACACGGGGCAAGAGACCCAGTACTTC.

The chain links TRBV12-3 or TRBV12-4 to TRBJ2-1; D may be TRBD2 (6 bases). V lost 6 bases to trimming and J lost 0 bases, with 15 bases between them. CDR3 size: 16 residues. The CDR3 loop is CASSSPYGSSYNEQFF. The CDR3 DNA reads as TGTGCCAGCAGCTCCCCTTACGGGAGCTCCTACAATGAGCAGTTCTTC.

V usage is TRBV7-2 and J usage is TRBJ2-7; TRBD1 might be the D (5 bases). Germline CDR1 is SGHTA and CDR2 is FQGNSA. The CDR3 has 13 amino acids. Trimming shortened V by 1 base and J by 10 bases, and 14 bases separated the two germline ends. CDR3 DNA sequence: TGTGCCAGCAGCTTAGTTCCAGGGTCGGAACAGTACTTC. This sequence encodes CASSLVPGSEQYF.

This clonotype was picked up a small number of times. This sequence joins TRBV21-1 and TRBJ1-6; no check of the table's D call, TRBD1, against the DNA was made. TRBV21-1 is annotated as a pseudogene. The CDR3 contains 16 residues. CDR3 region: CASSKGRTGVVSPLHF. The CDR3, as DNA: TGTGCCAGCAGCAAAGGAAGGACAGGGGTGGTTTCACCCCTCCACTTT.

This clonotype was counted only a few times. The chain carries TRBV3-1 and TRBJ1-2; 7 bases align to TRBD1. The CDR3 extends over 12 amino acids. Losses at the gene ends were 10 bases for V and 2 bases for J; bases not matched to a gene: 4. CDR1 is LGHDT and CDR2 is YNNKEL in the germline V gene (reference sequence). The CDR3 region is CATEGQNYGYTF. In DNA, the CDR3 is TGTGCCACCGAGGGACAGAACTATGGCTACACCTTC. Based on the CDR3 plus reference TRBV3-1 and TRBJ1-2, the full variable domain is DTAVSQTPKYLVTQMGNDKSIKCEQNLGHDTMYWYKQDSKKFLKIMFSYNNKELIINETVPNRFSPKSPDKAHLNLHINSLELGDSAVYFCATEGQNYGYTFGSGTRLTVV.

The chain employs TRBV12-3 or TRBV12-4 and TRBJ1-2; possible D gene TRBD1, 5 bases. Between the trimmed V and J ends, which lost 6 bases and 6 bases, there was a span of 14 bases. This CDR3 has 13 amino acids. CDR3 protein: CASRPPGTDGYTF. CDR3 nucleotide sequence: TGTGCCAGCAGACCTCCGGGGACGGATGGCTACACCTTC.

This clonotype was detected only a few times. The chain uses TRBV5-1 and TRBJ2-5, with a tentative D call TRBD2 (5 bases). The germline V and J ends were trimmed by 0 bases and 5 bases, with 14 bases remaining between them. Germline assignment: CDR1 SGHRS and CDR2 YFSETQ. This CDR3 spans 15 amino acids. The DNA of the CDR3 is TGCGCCAGCAGCTTGGATGGACGTCGAGGGGAGACCCAGTACTTC. Protein: CASSLDGRRGETQYF.

The table lists this clonotype with a few counts. This chain links TRBV12-3 or TRBV12-4 with TRBJ1-5; 7 bases are a match to TRBD1. CDR3 length: 14 residues. V gave up 6 bases and J gave up 9 bases; unmatched junction bases: 11. The CDR3 nucleotides read TGTGCCAGCAGCCGGGGACAGCGTCAGGGGCCCCAGCATTTT. Amino acid sequence: CASSRGQRQGPQHF.